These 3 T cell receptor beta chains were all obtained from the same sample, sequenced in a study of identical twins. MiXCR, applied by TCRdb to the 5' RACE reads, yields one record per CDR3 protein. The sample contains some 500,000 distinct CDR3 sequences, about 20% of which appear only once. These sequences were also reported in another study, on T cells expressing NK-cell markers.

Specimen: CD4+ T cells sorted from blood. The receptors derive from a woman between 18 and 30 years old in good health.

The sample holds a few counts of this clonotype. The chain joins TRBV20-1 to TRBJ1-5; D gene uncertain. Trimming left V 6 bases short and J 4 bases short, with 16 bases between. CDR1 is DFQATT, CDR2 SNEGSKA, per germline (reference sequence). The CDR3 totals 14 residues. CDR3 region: CSARLGGANQPQHF. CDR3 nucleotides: TGCAGTGCCCGCCTAGGCGGAGCTAATCAGCCCCAGCATTTT.

CDR3 amino acids: CATSRLAGGGYEQYF. The DNA of the CDR3 is TGTGCCACCAGCAGATTAGCGGGAGGGGGATACGAGCAGTACTTC. The V gene is TRBV15, the J gene TRBJ2-7, with 11 nucleotides matching TRBD2. Losses at the gene ends were 2 bases for V and 4 bases for J; bases not matched to a gene: 4. Per the germline V gene, CDR1 is LNHNV and CDR2 is YYDKDF (reference sequence). This CDR3 is 15 amino acids long.

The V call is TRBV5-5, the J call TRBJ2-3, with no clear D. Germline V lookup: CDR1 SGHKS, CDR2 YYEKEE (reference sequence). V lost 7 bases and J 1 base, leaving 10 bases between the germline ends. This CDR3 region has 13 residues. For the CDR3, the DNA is TGTGCCAGCCTAATCTCCGGCACAGATACGCAGTATTTT. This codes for CASLISGTDTQYF.